This T cell receptor (beta chain) is from a study of blood T cell repertoires in COVID-19. Study background: Acute-phase and convalescent COVID-19 samples originated in the United States, Italy and Spain.

Seattle participants joined during active infection and were tracked over time. Germline assignment: CDR1 SGHDT and CDR2 YYEEEE. The CDR3 covers 13 residues. V lost 4 bases to trimming and J lost 4 bases, with 11 bases between them. Some clones are missing from TCRdb's copy, which holds only in-frame ones; the method was immunoSEQ multiplex PCR. The data show 150,000 to 200,000 clones, about 81% seen once. Source material: peripheral blood. The clonotype originates from a woman of 80 years or more with COVID-19, enrolled during active disease. This chain joins TRBV5-6 and TRBJ1-2, with unresolved D. The CDR3 is CASSDPGPYGYTF. The CDR3 DNA reads TGTGCCAGCAGCGATCCGGGTCCCTATGGCTACACCTTC.